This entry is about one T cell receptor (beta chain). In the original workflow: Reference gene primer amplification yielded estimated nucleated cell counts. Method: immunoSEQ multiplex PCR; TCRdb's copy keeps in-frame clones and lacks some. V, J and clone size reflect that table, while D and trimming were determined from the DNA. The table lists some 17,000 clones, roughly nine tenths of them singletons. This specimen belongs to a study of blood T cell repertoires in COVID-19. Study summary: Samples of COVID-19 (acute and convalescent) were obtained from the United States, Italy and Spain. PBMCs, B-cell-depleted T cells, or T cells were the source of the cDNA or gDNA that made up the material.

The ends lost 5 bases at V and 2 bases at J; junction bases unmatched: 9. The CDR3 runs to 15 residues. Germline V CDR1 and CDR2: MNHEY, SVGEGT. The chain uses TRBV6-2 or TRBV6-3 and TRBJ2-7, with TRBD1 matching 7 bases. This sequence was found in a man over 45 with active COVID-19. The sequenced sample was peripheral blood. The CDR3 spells CASSLRRDRAYEQYF. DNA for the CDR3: TGTGCCAGCAGTCTACGCCGGGACAGAGCCTACGAGCAGTACTTC.